What follows are 14 T cell receptor beta chains derived from one specimen sequenced in a study of blood T cells in healthy people across ages. A second PCR, run for roughly 6 to 11 cycles, used a sample-barcoded 5' primer plus a J-beta primer mix. TCRdb reanalysed the 5' RACE reads using MiXCR and keeps one entry per CDR3 protein. The table shows fewer than 950,000 distinct CDR3 sequences, with about 36% occurring only once. The sequenced sample consisted of blood. The receptor source for this set is a man between 18 and 35 years old in good health.

The chain couples TRBV6-1 to TRBJ2-3; D unclear. V gave up 4 bases and J gave up 1 base, with 12 bases separating them. The CDR3 is made up of 15 amino acids. From germline, CDR1 is MNHNS and CDR2 SASEGT. CDR3 DNA: TGTGCCAGCAGTGGGCTAAGGGAAGGCACAGATACGCAGTATTTT. Protein product: CASSGLREGTDTQYF.

The V and J genes are TRBV20-1 and TRBJ2-2; TRBD1 matches 7 bases. The J segment lost 6 bases and the V segment lost 6 bases, leaving 10 bases of the junction unmatched. The CDR3 has 14 amino acids. CDR1 and CDR2 (germline): DFQATT, SNEGSKA (reference sequence). CDR3 coding DNA: TGCAGTGCACGACAGGGATCCGGACCCGGGGAGCTGTTTTTT. Its protein product is CSARQGSGPGELFF.

In this sample, this clonotype turned up a few times. J is TRBJ2-5 and V is TRBV7-7; tentative D call: TRBD1 (6 bases). Trimming removed 6 bases from V and 5 bases from J, with 13 bases in between. CDR1 and CDR2 from the germline V gene are SSHAT and FNYEAQ (reference sequence). CDR3 size: 13 residues. The CDR3 DNA reads as TGTGCCAGCAGTTGGACAGAACGGGAGACCCAGTACTTC. Encoded protein: CASSWTERETQYF.

The chain is built from TRBV9 and TRBJ2-1; D is uncertain. Trimming stripped 3 bases from V and 5 bases from J, with 9 bases between. There are 13 residues in the CDR3. CDR1 and CDR2 from the germline V gene are SGDLS and YYNGEE. CDR3 loop: CASSAALHNEQFF. Written as DNA, the CDR3 is TGTGCCAGCAGCGCTGCGCTGCACAATGAGCAGTTCTTC.

The table lists this clonotype with many counts. The rearrangement joins TRBV7-9 to TRBJ2-1; TRBD2 matches 10 bases. The V segment lost 0 bases and the J segment 0 bases; nucleotides outside the gene matches: 14. CDR1 is SEHNR, CDR2 FQNEAQ, per germline (reference sequence). The CDR3 length is 21 residues. CDR3 bases: TGTGCCAGCAGCTTAGCGCTCCTGAGGCTAGCGGGGGCGAGCTCCTACAATGAGCAGTTCTTC. It encodes CASSLALLRLAGASSYNEQFF.

A note on this clonotype: The germline gene is not matched at one end of the junction; a read error may be the cause. The chain's CDR3 is CSAGDPGTVGNQPQHF. The CDR3 DNA reads as TGCAGTGCTGGAGATCCCGGGACAGTGGGCAATCAGCCCCAGCATTTT. The gene calls are TRBV20-1 and TRBJ1-5; TRBD1 agrees at 7 bases. This CDR3 has 16 amino acids. CDR1 is DFQATT, CDR2 SNEGSKA, per germline (reference sequence).

The chain carries TRBV5-1 and TRBJ2-4; either TRBD1 or TRBD2 may supply D (5 bases each). Germline lookup yields CDR1 SGHRS and CDR2 YFSETQ. The CDR3 is 12 amino acids. The V end was cut by 4 bases, the J end by 8 bases, with 10 bases between. In nucleotides, the CDR3 is TGCGCCAGCAGCGCAGGGACGGACATTCAGTACTTC. The encoded protein is CASSAGTDIQYF.

This CDR3 reads CASSYSASEQYF. The CDR3 DNA sequence: TGTGCCAGCAGTTACTCGGCCAGTGAGCAGTACTTC. The V gene is TRBV6-6, the J gene TRBJ2-4; D is unclear. Germline V lookup: CDR1 MNHNY, CDR2 SVGAGI (reference sequence). The ends were cut back, 0 bases at V and 13 bases at J, with 10 bases in the middle. CDR3 size: 12 residues.

The chain combines TRBV10-3 with TRBJ2-3, with 7 positions matching TRBD2. This CDR3 is built from 11 residues. Germline lookup yields CDR1 ENHRY and CDR2 SYGVKD. Trimming at V came to 8 bases and at J to 6 bases, leaving 2 bases not matched to a gene. In DNA form, the CDR3 reads TGTGCCATCCGGGGGGAGGATACGCAGTATTTT. Translation gives CAIRGEDTQYF.

The V call is TRBV7-2, the J call TRBJ2-1, with TRBD1 as a possible D gene (6 bases). V lost 4 bases and J 9 bases, leaving 16 bases between the germline ends. CDR1 is SGHTA and CDR2 is FQGNSA in the germline V gene. CDR3 length equals 14 residues. CDR3 in DNA: TGTGCCAGCAGCTCAGAGGCCCAGGGGTTTGAGCAGTTCTTC. Its protein is CASSSEAQGFEQFF.

This clonotype was seen repeatedly, ten times or more. The rearrangement uses TRBV4-3 and TRBJ1-1, with D perhaps TRBD1 (5 bases). V was clipped by 0 bases and J by 5 bases, with 13 bases between them. The CDR3 contains 15 residues. Germline V gene data show CDR1 as LGHNA and CDR2 as YSLEER. CDR3 sequence: CASSQEGAPRTEAFF. The CDR3 nucleotides read TGCGCCAGCAGCCAAGAAGGGGCCCCCCGGACTGAAGCTTTCTTT.

There are a few counts of this clonotype. The V gene is TRBV7-9, the J gene TRBJ1-4; no reliable D call. The ends were cut back, 5 bases at V and 3 bases at J, with 13 bases in the middle. Germline CDR1 and CDR2: SEHNR and FQNEAQ (reference sequence). The CDR3 extends over 15 amino acids. CDR3 coding DNA: TGTGCCAGCAGCCCCGTTCTAGGGCCTAATGAAAAACTGTTTTTT. It translates to CASSPVLGPNEKLFF.

As regards this clonotype: A much larger clone differs by one base, so this may be a read error. The chain couples TRBV7-9 to TRBJ2-5; D is undetermined. The CDR3 spans 11 residues. From germline, CDR1 is SEHNR and CDR2 FQNEAQ (reference sequence). Trimming shortened V by 5 bases and J by 11 bases, and 12 bases separated the two germline ends. Here the CDR3 reads CASSDNNEQYF. The CDR3 DNA follows: TGTGCCAGCAGCGACAACAATGAGCAGTACTTC.

The chain joins TRBV4-3 to TRBJ2-3; 7 positions agree with TRBD2. This CDR3 is built from 14 residues. Germline V lookup: CDR1 LGHNA, CDR2 YSLEER. J gave up 6 bases and V 1 base, and 4 bases lay outside the gene matches. The DNA for the CDR3 is TGCGCCAGCAGCCAAGCGTTCGGGGGGGATACGCAGTATTTT. Encoded protein: CASSQAFGGDTQYF.